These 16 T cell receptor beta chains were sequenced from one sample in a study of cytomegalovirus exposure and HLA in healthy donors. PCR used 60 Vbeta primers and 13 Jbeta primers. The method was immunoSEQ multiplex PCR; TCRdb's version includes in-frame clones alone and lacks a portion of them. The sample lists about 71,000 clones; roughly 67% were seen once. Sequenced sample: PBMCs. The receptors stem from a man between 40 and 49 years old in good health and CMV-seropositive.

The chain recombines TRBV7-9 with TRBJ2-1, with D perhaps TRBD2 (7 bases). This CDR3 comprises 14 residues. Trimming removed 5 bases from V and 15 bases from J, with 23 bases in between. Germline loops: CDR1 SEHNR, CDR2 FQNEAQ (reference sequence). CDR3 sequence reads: CASSLRGASTQPFF. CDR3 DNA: TGTGCCAGCAGCCTTCGGGGGGCGTCCACTCAACCGTTCTTC.

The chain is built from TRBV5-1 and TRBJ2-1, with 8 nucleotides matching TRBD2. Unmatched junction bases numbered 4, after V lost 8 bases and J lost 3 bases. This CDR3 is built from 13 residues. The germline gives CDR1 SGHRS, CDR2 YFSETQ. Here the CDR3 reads CASQRENYNEQFF. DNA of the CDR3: TGCGCCAGTCAGCGGGAGAACTACAATGAGCAGTTCTTC.

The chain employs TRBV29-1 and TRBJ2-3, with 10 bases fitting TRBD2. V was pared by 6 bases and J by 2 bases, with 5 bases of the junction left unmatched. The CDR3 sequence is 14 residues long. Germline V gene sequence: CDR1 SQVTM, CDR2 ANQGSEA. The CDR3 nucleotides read TGCAGCGTGACAGCGGGAGGGGTCACAGATACGCAGTATTTT. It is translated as CSVTAGGVTDTQYF.

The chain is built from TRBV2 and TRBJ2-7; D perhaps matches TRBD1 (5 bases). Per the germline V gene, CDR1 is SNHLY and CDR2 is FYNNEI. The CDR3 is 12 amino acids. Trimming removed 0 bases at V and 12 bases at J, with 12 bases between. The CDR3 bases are TGTGCCAGCAGTGAAGCAAGGGGAACGGGGTACTTC. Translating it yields CASSEARGTGYF.

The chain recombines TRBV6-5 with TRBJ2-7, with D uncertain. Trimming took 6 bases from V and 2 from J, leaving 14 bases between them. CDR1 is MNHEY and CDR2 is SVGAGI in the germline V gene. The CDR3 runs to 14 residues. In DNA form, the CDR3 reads TGTGCCAGCAGGCCCAGGATAACCCCCTACGAGCAGTACTTC. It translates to CASRPRITPYEQYF.

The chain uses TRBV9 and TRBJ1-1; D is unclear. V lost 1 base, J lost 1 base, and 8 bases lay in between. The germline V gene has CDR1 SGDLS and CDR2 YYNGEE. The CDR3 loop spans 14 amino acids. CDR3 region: CASSVSAGNTEAFF. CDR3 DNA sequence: TGTGCCAGCAGCGTAAGTGCAGGGAACACTGAAGCTTTCTTT.

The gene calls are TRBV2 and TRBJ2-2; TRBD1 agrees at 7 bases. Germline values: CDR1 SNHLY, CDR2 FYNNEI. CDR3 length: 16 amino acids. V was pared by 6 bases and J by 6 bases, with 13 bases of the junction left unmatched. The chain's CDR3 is CASRPPRQGGPGELFF. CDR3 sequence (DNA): TGTGCCAGCAGACCCCCGAGACAGGGTGGTCCCGGGGAGCTGTTTTTT.

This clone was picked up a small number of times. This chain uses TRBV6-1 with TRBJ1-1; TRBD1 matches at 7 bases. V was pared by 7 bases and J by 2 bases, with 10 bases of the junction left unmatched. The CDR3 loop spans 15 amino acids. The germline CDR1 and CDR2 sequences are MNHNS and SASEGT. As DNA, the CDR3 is TGTGCCAGCACCCAGAACAGGGGCTATAACACTGAAGCTTTCTTT. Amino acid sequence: CASTQNRGYNTEAFF.

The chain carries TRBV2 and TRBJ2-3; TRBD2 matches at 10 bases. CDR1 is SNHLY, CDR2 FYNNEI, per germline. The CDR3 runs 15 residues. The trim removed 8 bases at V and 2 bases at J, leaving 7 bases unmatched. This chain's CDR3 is CASPASGGYTDTQYF. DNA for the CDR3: TGTGCCAGCCCGGCTAGCGGGGGTTACACAGATACGCAGTATTTT.

CDR3 in amino acids: CAWGRTGTAEEQYF. Written as DNA, the CDR3 is TGTGCCTGGGGCAGGACAGGGACCGCGGAGGAGCAGTACTTC. The chain is built from TRBV30 and TRBJ2-7; 8 nucleotides align to TRBD1. CDR1 and CDR2 (germline): GTSNPN, SVGIG (reference sequence). Germline trimming cut 5 bases from V and 7 bases from J; bases unmatched to any gene: 13. The CDR3 is made up of 14 amino acids.

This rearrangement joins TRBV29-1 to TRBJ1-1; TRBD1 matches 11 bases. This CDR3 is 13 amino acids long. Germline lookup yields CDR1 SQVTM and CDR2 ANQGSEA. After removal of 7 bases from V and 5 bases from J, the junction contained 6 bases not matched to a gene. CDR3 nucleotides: TGCAGCGGCGGACAGGGGGCGACGACTGAAGCTTTCTTT. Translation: CSGGQGATTEAFF.

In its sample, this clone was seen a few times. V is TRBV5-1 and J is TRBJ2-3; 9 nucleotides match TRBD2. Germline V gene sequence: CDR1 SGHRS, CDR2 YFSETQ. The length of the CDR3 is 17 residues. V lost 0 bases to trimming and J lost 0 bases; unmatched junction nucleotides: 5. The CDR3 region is CASSLGVAGASTDTQYF. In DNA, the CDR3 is TGCGCCAGCAGCTTGGGGGTAGCGGGGGCTAGCACAGATACGCAGTATTTT.

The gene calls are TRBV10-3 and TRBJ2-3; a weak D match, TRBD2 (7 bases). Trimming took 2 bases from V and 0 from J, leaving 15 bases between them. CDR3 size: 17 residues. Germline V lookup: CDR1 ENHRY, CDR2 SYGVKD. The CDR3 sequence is CAISEIQAGHSTDTQYF. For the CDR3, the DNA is TGTGCCATCAGTGAGATACAAGCGGGACATAGCACAGATACGCAGTATTTT.

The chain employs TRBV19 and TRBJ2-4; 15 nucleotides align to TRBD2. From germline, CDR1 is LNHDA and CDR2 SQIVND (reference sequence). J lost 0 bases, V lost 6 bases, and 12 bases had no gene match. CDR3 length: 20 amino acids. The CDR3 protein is CASSQFGTSGGPLAKNIQYF. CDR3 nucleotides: TGTGCCAGTAGCCAATTTGGGACTAGCGGGGGGCCACTAGCCAAAAACATTCAGTACTTC. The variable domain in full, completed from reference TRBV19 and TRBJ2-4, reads DGGITQSPKYLFRKEGQNVTLSCEQNLNHDAMYWYRQDPGQGLRLIYYSQIVNDFQKGDIAEGYSVSREKKESFPLTVTSAQKNPTAFYLCASSQFGTSGGPLAKNIQYFGAGTRLSVL.

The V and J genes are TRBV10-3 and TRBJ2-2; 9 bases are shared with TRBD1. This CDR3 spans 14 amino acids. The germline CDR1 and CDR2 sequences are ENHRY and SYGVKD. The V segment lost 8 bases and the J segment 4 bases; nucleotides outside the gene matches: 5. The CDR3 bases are TGTGCCATCCGGGACAGGGTTAGCACCGGGGAGCTGTTTTTT. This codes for CAIRDRVSTGELFF.

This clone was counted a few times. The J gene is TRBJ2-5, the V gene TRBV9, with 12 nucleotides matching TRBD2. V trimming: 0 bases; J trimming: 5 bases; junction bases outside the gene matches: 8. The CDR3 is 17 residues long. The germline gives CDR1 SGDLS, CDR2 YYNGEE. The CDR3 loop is CASSVGASGRAGETQYF. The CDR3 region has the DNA TGTGCCAGCAGCGTAGGGGCTAGCGGGAGGGCCGGGGAGACCCAGTACTTC.